The rows below give T cell receptor beta chains drawn from one sample of a study of blood T cell repertoires in COVID-19. Data came from immunoSEQ multiplex PCR; TCRdb stores just in-frame clones and leaves some out. The sample records some 64,000 clones, over 75% being singletons. The sequenced sample consisted of peripheral blood. These receptors were obtained from an older man with active or convalescent COVID-19. The CDR3 runs from the conserved cysteine through the conserved F or W. A D gene is named only where the DNA matches it firmly. Only part of the rows carry a size: once, few, many, or a class if the clone is expanded.

v_gene,abundance,d_gene,j_gene,CDR3nt,CDR3aa
TRBV30,.,TRBD1,TRBJ1-5,TGTGCCGCTTCAACCGGGACAGGGGTCAATCAGCCCCAGCATTTT,CAASTGTGVNQPQHF
TRBV10-3,.,TRBD2,TRBJ2-5,TGTGCCATCAGTGGGGCCACTAGCGGGCCAGCACAAGAGACCCAGTACTTC,CAISGATSGPAQETQYF
TRBV4-3,few,.,TRBJ2-3,TGCGCCAGCAGCCAGGGTCTAGCCCCCTATGGGGATACGCAGTATTTT,CASSQGLAPYGDTQYF
TRBV10-3,.,TRBD1,TRBJ2-2,TGTGCCATCAGGGACACTGACAGGGGCACCGGGGAGCTGTTTTTT,CAIRDTDRGTGELFF
TRBV7-8,.,.,TRBJ2-5,TGTGCCAGCAGCTTACGGGGGGCCGTGCTGAGCCAAGAGACCCAGTACTTC,CASSLRGAVLSQETQYF
TRBV15,.,.,TRBJ2-7,TGTGCCACCAGGGGGCCAGGCGACGAGCAGTACTTC,CATRGPGDEQYF
TRBV5-1,.,.,TRBJ2-5,TGCGCCAGCAGCGCTAACGCCCAAGAGACCCAGTACTTC,CASSANAQETQYF
TRBV18,.,.,TRBJ1-3,TGTGCCAGCTCACCAGAGGGCTTGTGGGGAAACACCATATATTTT,CASSPEGLWGNTIYF
TRBV29-1,.,TRBD2,TRBJ2-5,TGCAGCGCCCCTAGGACTAGCGGCGGGGAGACCCAGTACTTC,CSAPRTSGGETQYF
TRBV7-7,.,.,TRBJ2-2,TGTGCTAGCAGCTTGGGGGGCACCGGGGAGCTGTTTTTT,CASSLGGTGELFF
TRBV15,.,.,TRBJ2-3,TGTGCCACCAGCAGAGCCCCCGGGACTTGGAGCACAGATACGCAGTATTTT,CATSRAPGTWSTDTQYF
TRBV18,.,.,TRBJ2-5,TGTGCCAGCTCACCTAGGGGTGAGACCCAGTACTTC,CASSPRGETQYF
TRBV7-7,.,.,TRBJ1-2,TGTGCCAGCAGGATTGGCACAACCCCGGGCTACACCTTC,CASRIGTTPGYTF
TRBV7-8,.,.,TRBJ1-5,TGTGCCAGCAACCCACGGGGGGGCAATCAGCCCCAGCATTTT,CASNPRGGNQPQHF
TRBV19,.,.,TRBJ2-7,TGTGCCAGTAGTATTTCGACTCGCTCCTACGAGCAGTACTTC,CASSISTRSYEQYF
TRBV12-5,.,.,TRBJ1-5,TGTGCTAGTGAAACAGGTCCCAGCAATCAGCCCCAGCATTTT,CASETGPSNQPQHF
TRBV3-1/TRBV3-2,.,TRBD2,TRBJ2-2,TGTGCCAGCAGCTACACCGCGGGAAGCGGGAGGGTCGGGGAGCTGTTTTTT,CASSYTAGSGRVGELFF
TRBV2,.,TRBD1,TRBJ1-1,TGTGCCAGCAGTTCACAGGGGGCGGACACTGAAGCTTTCTTT,CASSSQGADTEAFF
TRBV7-3,.,TRBD1,TRBJ2-7,TGTGCCAGCAGCTTAGTGGGACAGGGTTCCTACGAGCAGTACTTC,CASSLVGQGSYEQYF
TRBV7-2,.,TRBD2,TRBJ2-5,TGTGCCAGCAGCCCGACTAGCGGGGTAGTAGAGACCCAGTACTTC,CASSPTSGVVETQYF
TRBV6-6,.,TRBD2,TRBJ2-7,TGTGCCAGCAGTTCGGTAGCGGGTTCCTACGAGCAGTACTTC,CASSSVAGSYEQYF
TRBV15,.,TRBD1,TRBJ1-1,TGTGCCACCAGCAGAGGAGGACAGGGACGGACTGAAGCTTTCTTT,CATSRGGQGRTEAFF
TRBV19,.,.,TRBJ2-7,TGTGCCAGTAGTTTCACCACAGGGTACTACGAGCAGTACTTC,CASSFTTGYYEQYF
TRBV30,.,.,TRBJ1-4,TGTGCCTGGAGCCCGACAGATGAAAAACTGTTTTTT,CAWSPTDEKLFF
TRBV19,.,.,TRBJ2-7,TGTGCCAGTACCCCGAAGTCCAGGGGCCACTCCTACGAGCAGTACTTC,CASTPKSRGHSYEQYF
TRBV18,.,TRBD2,TRBJ2-1,TGTGCCAGCTCACCACGAAATAGCGGGGGTGGTTACAATGAGCAGTTCTTC,CASSPRNSGGGYNEQFF
TRBV19,.,.,TRBJ2-2,TGTGCCAGTAGTCTTGGCGGCCAGAACACCGGGGAGCTGTTTTTT,CASSLGGQNTGELFF
TRBV11-2,.,.,TRBJ2-5,TGTGCCAGCAGCTCAGAGGGGCCGTGGGTTGAGACCCAGTACTTC,CASSSEGPWVETQYF
TRBV3-1/TRBV3-2,.,.,TRBJ1-4,TGTGCCAGCAGCCATATGCGCGTCCGGGAAAAACTGTTTTTT,CASSHMRVREKLFF
TRBV10-3,.,TRBD1,TRBJ1-2,TGTGCCATCAGTGAGGGACAGGGGCCCAACTATGGCTACACCTTC,CAISEGQGPNYGYTF
TRBV5-8,.,TRBD1,TRBJ1-5,TGTGCCAGCAGCCCTGGGGGTTATTGGTTGTCGGGACAGGGAGATCAGCCCCAGCATTTT,CASSPGGYWLSGQGDQPQHF
TRBV13,once,TRBD1,TRBJ1-2,TGTGCCAGCAGCTTAGGACAGGGGGCGCATGGCTACACCTTC,CASSLGQGAHGYTF
TRBV5-1,once,TRBD1,TRBJ2-7,TGCGCCAGCAGCGGGGGACAGGGGGTTCACGAGCAGTACTTC,CASSGGQGVHEQYF
TRBV2,.,.,TRBJ2-7,TGTGCCAGCAGTGAGACTACCTTGACTAGAACCTACGAGCAGTACTTC,CASSETTLTRTYEQYF
TRBV7-9,.,TRBD1,TRBJ2-3,TGTGCCAGCAGCCCCGCGGGACAGGGGCACACAGATACGCAGTATTTT,CASSPAGQGHTDTQYF
TRBV5-4,.,TRBD2,TRBJ2-5,TGTGCCAGCAGCTTACCTAGCGGGATTCAAGAGACCCAGTACTTC,CASSLPSGIQETQYF
TRBV7-9,.,.,TRBJ2-5,TGTGCCAGCGGGACTGAGACCCAGTACTTC,CASGTETQYF
TRBV9,.,.,TRBJ2-5,TGTGCCAGCAGCGTAAATGCGGAGACCCAGTACTTC,CASSVNAETQYF
TRBV20-1,.,.,TRBJ2-3,TGCAGTGCTAGTAGTTCGGTTACGCAGTATTTT,CSASSSVTQYF
TRBV24-1,few,TRBD2,TRBJ2-3,TGTGCCACCAGCGGAACTAGCGGGCCTAGCACAGATACGCAGTATTTT,CATSGTSGPSTDTQYF
TRBV5-6,.,.,TRBJ2-4,TGTGCCAGCAGCTTTGTGAGAGCCAAAAACATTCAGTACTTC,CASSFVRAKNIQYF
TRBV19,.,TRBD1,TRBJ2-7,TGTGCCAGCGGACAGGATCCCTACGAGCAGTACTTC,CASGQDPYEQYF
TRBV7-2,.,TRBD2,TRBJ2-2,TGTGCCAGCAGCATTCGACTAGCGGGAGGGGCCCTATGGGGTCGGGAGCTGTTTTTT,CASSIRLAGGALWGRELFF
TRBV9,.,.,TRBJ2-7,TGTGCCAGCAGCTTAGGACTCGGTGAGCAGTACTTC,CASSLGLGEQYF
TRBV7-9,.,TRBD2,TRBJ2-7,TGTGCCAGCAGACAGCTAGCGGGAGTGCGGGAGCAGTACTTC,CASRQLAGVREQYF
TRBV10-3,.,.,TRBJ1-1,TGTGCCATCAGGCCTGGAAGGGGAAGAGGTGAGAACACTGAAGCTTTCTTT,CAIRPGRGRGENTEAFF
TRBV18,.,.,TRBJ2-7,TGTGCCAGCTCACATAGCGGCCTCCCCGACGAGCAGTACTTC,CASSHSGLPDEQYF
TRBV5-1,many,.,TRBJ2-2,TGCGCCAGCAGCTGGATTCAGGGGAGCACCGGGGAGCTGTTTTTT,CASSWIQGSTGELFF
TRBV9,.,TRBD1,TRBJ1-3,TGTGCCAGCAGCGAGGGGGACAGGGCTGGAAACACCATATATTTT,CASSEGDRAGNTIYF
TRBV5-6,.,.,TRBJ2-7,TGTGCCAGCAGCTTGGAAGGACCTCGGGCTGGAGGCGAGCAGTACTTC,CASSLEGPRAGGEQYF
TRBV6-2/TRBV6-3,.,.,TRBJ2-7,TGTGCCAGCAGTGGATGGGGCAGGAACGAGCAGTACTTC,CASSGWGRNEQYF
TRBV19,once,TRBD2,TRBJ2-2,TGTGCCAGTAGTATAGGTGGCTCGGGGGGGCACACCGGGGAGCTGTTTTTT,CASSIGGSGGHTGELFF
TRBV6-4,.,.,TRBJ1-5,TGTGCCAGCAGTGACGGGCAGGGAGGTCCCCAGCATTTT,CASSDGQGGPQHF